One sample yielded the 11 T cell receptor beta chains listed below, sequenced in a study of T-cell memory formation after mild COVID-19. TCRdb reprocessed the 5' RACE reads with MiXCR, giving one entry per CDR3 protein. The data contain about 340,000 distinct CDR3 sequences, about 16% of them singletons. The specimen sequenced was PBMCs or a T cell subset sorted from them (not recorded which). These receptors were obtained from a man younger than 35 who had mild COVID-19 (a few samples of this study predate the infection). Cell type and time point are not known.

The chain carries TRBV4-3 and TRBJ2-5; 9 positions agree with TRBD2. Germline CDR1 and CDR2: LGHNA and YSLEER. V lost 4 bases to trimming and J lost 4 bases; unmatched junction nucleotides: 7. This CDR3 region has 15 residues. CDR3 residues: CASSRGGGAVETQYF. The CDR3 DNA is TGCGCCAGCAGCCGAGGCGGGGGGGCAGTAGAGACCCAGTACTTC.

This clonotype was seen more than once but under ten times. The chain recombines TRBV6-1 with TRBJ2-5; D call uncertain. CDR1 is MNHNS and CDR2 is SASEGT in the germline V gene. The V end was cut by 5 bases, the J end by 5 bases, with 9 bases between. This CDR3 is 12 amino acids long. The CDR3 region is CASSPSSETQYF. The CDR3 DNA reads TGTGCCAGCAGTCCCTCGAGCGAGACCCAGTACTTC.

This clonotype appeared many times. The J gene is TRBJ2-5, the V gene TRBV2; no reliable D call. The V gene's germline CDR1 is SNHLY and CDR2 FYNNEI. This CDR3 has 10 amino acids. V lost 6 bases and J 5 bases, leaving 4 bases between the germline ends. The CDR3 region has the DNA TGTGCCAGCAGCCGGGAGACCCAGTACTTC. Amino acid sequence: CASSRETQYF.

This chain joins TRBV7-3 and TRBJ2-3; tentative D call: TRBD2 (5 bases). Germline V gives CDR1 SGHTA, CDR2 FQGTGA. Between the trimmed V and J ends, which lost 5 bases and 8 bases, there was a span of 14 bases. The CDR3 sequence is 13 residues long. DNA for the CDR3: TGTGCCAGCAGCCGGGAACCATCGGGTACGCAGTATTTT. It specifies CASSREPSGTQYF. The entire variable domain, with the rest obtained from reference TRBV7-3 and TRBJ2-3, is as follows: GAGVSQTPSNKVTEKGKYVELRCDPISGHTALYWYRQSLGQGPEFLIYFQGTGAADDSGLPNDRFFAVRPEGSVSTLKIQRTERGDSAVYLCASSREPSGTQYFGPGTRLTVL.

As DNA, the CDR3 is TGCGCCAGCAGCTTGGCCGGGGGAACTTATGAAGAGACCCAGTACTTC. Its protein is CASSLAGGTYEETQYF. The chain couples TRBV5-1 to TRBJ2-5, with D possibly matching TRBD2 (6 bases). CDR3 length: 16 amino acids. Trimming removed 0 bases from V and 3 bases from J, with 15 bases in between. The germline V gene encodes CDR1 SGHRS and CDR2 YFSETQ.

The chain links TRBV6-5 to TRBJ2-7, with TRBD1 matching over 8 bases. V lost 7 bases to trimming and J lost 3 bases; unmatched junction nucleotides: 2. The germline gives CDR1 MNHEY, CDR2 SVGAGI. This CDR3 region has 12 residues. This CDR3 reads CASTGQGYEQYF. The CDR3 DNA is TGTGCCAGCACTGGACAGGGCTACGAGCAGTACTTC.

This clonotype appeared a few times. This chain connects TRBV7-8 to TRBJ1-2; no firm D call. Trimming cost V 0 bases and J 1 base, with 9 bases left between them. The germline gives CDR1 SGHVS, CDR2 FQNEAQ. This CDR3 contains 15 residues. The CDR3 spells CASSLATGINYGYTF. The CDR3 DNA sequence: TGTGCCAGCAGCTTAGCAACGGGGATTAACTATGGCTACACCTTC.

The chain recombines TRBV27 with TRBJ1-1, with D perhaps matching TRBD1 (6 bases). Germline loops: CDR1 MNHEY, CDR2 SMNVEV (reference sequence). The germline V and J ends were trimmed by 4 bases and 4 bases, with 13 bases remaining between them. The CDR3 spans 14 residues. This CDR3 is CASSYRQVATEAFF. CDR3 DNA: TGTGCCAGCAGTTACCGACAGGTAGCCACTGAAGCTTTCTTT.

This clonotype was counted only a few times. The gene calls are TRBV20-1 and TRBJ2-7; unclear D gene. CDR3 size: 13 residues. Germline lookup yields CDR1 DFQATT and CDR2 SNEGSKA (reference sequence). Trimming cost V 7 bases and J 4 bases, with 17 bases left between them. The CDR3 is CSVQSPAKYEQYF. The CDR3 coding sequence is TGCAGTGTCCAGAGCCCCGCAAAATACGAGCAGTACTTC.

The V gene is TRBV5-1, the J gene TRBJ2-5; D ambiguous. The V end lost 1 base, the J end lost 5 bases, and 9 bases lay between the germline ends. The CDR3 runs 13 residues. The germline V gene has CDR1 SGHRS and CDR2 YFSETQ. The CDR3 spells CASSLFRSETQYF. CDR3 DNA sequence: TGCGCCAGCAGCTTGTTCAGGTCGGAGACCCAGTACTTC.

This clonotype showed up just a few times. The gene calls are TRBV4-3 and TRBJ2-6, with D unresolved. The CDR3 covers 17 residues. CDR1 and CDR2 (germline): LGHNA, YSLEER. Trimming stripped 0 bases from V and 3 bases from J, with 12 bases between. As DNA, the CDR3 is TGCGCCAGCAGCCAAGATTGGGGTGGGTATGGGGCCAACGTCCTGACTTTC. Its translation: CASSQDWGGYGANVLTF.